The present entry profiles one T cell receptor (beta chain) with its context. Original processing methods: The assay estimated nucleated cells by amplifying reference gene primers. Sequencing was performed with immunoSEQ multiplex PCR; in TCRdb, only in-frame clones are kept and a portion is missing. The V and J calls and the clone size are those of that table, but D and trimming were determined from the DNA. The table has over 100,000 clones, 75% to 90% seen once. This sample was included in a study of blood T cell repertoires in COVID-19. Background on the study: The United States, Italy and Spain were the sources of the acute and convalescent COVID-19 samples. Sample material is recorded as cDNA or gDNA derived from T cells, B-cell-depleted T cells, or PBMCs.

The CDR3 has 17 amino acids. Trimming at V came to 4 bases and at J to 2 bases, leaving 12 bases not matched to a gene. Germline V gene sequence: CDR1 SGHRS, CDR2 YFSETQ. The sequenced sample consisted of peripheral blood. The genes are TRBV5-1 and TRBJ2-7, with TRBD2 identical over 10 bases. The sequence derives from a man aged 50-59 years with acute or convalescent COVID-19. DNA for the CDR3: TGCGCCAGCAGCGAGCCCCTTAGCGGGAGGCCAACCTACGAGCAGTACTTC. Amino acid sequence: CASSEPLSGRPTYEQYF.